What follows is one T cell receptor (beta chain) and its context. This entry is derived from a study of control samples from healthy donors and cancer patients. Data came from immunoSEQ multiplex PCR; TCRdb stores just in-frame clones and leaves some out. This table holds around 130,000 clones, 70% to 90% found once. The CDR3 extends over 13 amino acids. V was clipped by 10 bases and J by 4 bases, with 16 bases between them. Per germline, CDR1 MDHEN and CDR2 SYDVKM. This chain joins TRBV28 and TRBJ1-1; a possible D gene is TRBD1 (6 bases). The clonotype comes from a man aged 50 or older in good health. The sample taken for sequencing was blood. CDR3 sequence (DNA): TGTGCCACTGCTTACGGGGGCGGCACTGAAGCTTTCTTT. It translates to CATAYGGGTEAFF.